Sequencing of this TCR beta chain was carried out in a study of cytomegalovirus exposure and HLA in healthy donors. The primer mix had 60 Vbeta and 13 Jbeta primers. Method: immunoSEQ multiplex PCR; TCRdb's copy keeps in-frame clones and lacks some. The top ten hold 4.5% to 7% of the sample, which has approximately 220,000 clones, roughly 82% seen once. Study-wide findings and caveats: Apart from CMV serostatus, no immune exposure information was available. Most subjects' HLA-A and HLA-B alleles were reportedly predicted from TCR beta sequences.

Per germline, CDR1 SGHRS and CDR2 YFSETQ. J lost 6 bases, V lost 4 bases, and 3 bases had no gene match. The CDR3 extends over 15 amino acids. Details on this clone: What it recognizes is unknown.

The rearrangement joins TRBV5-1 to TRBJ2-1; 14 bases fit TRBD2. Sequencing was done on a sample of PBMCs. This TCR was recovered from a man in his forties in good health and CMV-seropositive. DNA of the CDR3: TGCGCCAGCAGCATCGGACTAGCGGGAGGCAATGAGCAGTTCTTC. Encoded protein: CASSIGLAGGNEQFF.